Sequencing of this T cell receptor beta chain was carried out in a study of blood T cells in healthy people across ages (dated by TCRdb to between 2014 and 2017). Turning to the overall study: In model experiments, template switching captured about one uniquely barcoded TCR beta cDNA molecule for every two T cells. To track age-related changes in TCR beta repertoire diversity, the study relied on deep sequencing normalized with unique cDNA molecular identifiers. The donors were divided into four age groups: young (average approximately 17 years), middle-aged (about 39), aged (under 70) and long-lived (82). Donors of different ages were randomly distributed across sequencing lanes to avoid experimental bias. Using the same blood draw, the study looked at two additional independent replicas of 1 million unique cDNA reads for two donors, one aged 18 to 30 and the other aged 80 or older. What the authors observed across the whole study: Compared with the aged group, the long-lived group had more naive CD4+ T cells, fewer expanded clones and increased TCR diversity, suggesting age selection. The percentage of naive T cells measured by flow cytometry correlated strongly with observed TCR beta diversity. Because the CMV infection status of the donors was unknown, age-related changes in expanded clonotypes may potentially have been confounded. Bulk unsorted PBMC profiling prevented conclusive comparison of naive and antigen-experienced compartments. Estimates of total diversity based on one million sequenced T cells were considered lower bounds and underestimates. Observed TCR beta diversity per million T cells fell roughly linearly with age, and a significant reduction was already apparent by age roughly 40.

Concerning this clonotype itself: This receptor's antigen is unknown. Base-call qualities are not available, and no considerably larger clone is one nucleotide away.

The roughly 42 donors, aged about 6 to 95 years, were systemically healthy Caucasian individuals from Russia. Each donor gave ten milliliters of peripheral blood, collected into EDTA-treated Vacutainer tubes. Ficoll-Paque density-gradient centrifugation was used to isolate PBMCs, with at least 6.5 million obtained per sample. Total RNA, at least 6 micrograms per sample, was extracted from PBMCs with Trizol reagent. The percentages of naive CD45RAhigh/CD27high T cells were determined by flow cytometry on a PBMC aliquot from every donor. Counted from cysteine to phenylalanine, this CDR3 has 14 amino acids. The CDR3 DNA has 42 bases and is translated from base 1. The germline V gene yields MDHEN for CDR1 and SYDVKM for CDR2. Trimming takes 7 bases from V and 6 bases from J, and the germline ends sit 18 bases apart. Libraries came from 5' RACE. Sequenced on an Illumina HiSeq 2500. A second PCR of about 6 to 12 cycles was run with a J-beta primer mix and a sample-barcoded 5' primer. A unique molecular identifier was introduced onto each TCR beta cDNA molecule by a template-switch 5' adaptor carrying 12 random nucleotides. Each sample yielded at least 2.5 million CDR3-containing paired-end reads. All of the RNA was converted into first-strand cDNA using the Mint cDNA synthesis kit, with a TRBC-specific oligonucleotide serving as the primer. Following uracil-DNA glycosylase treatment, all cDNA underwent a first 18-cycle PCR with the universal primers M1SS and BC2_uni_R. Per the original workflow: Each sample was normalized by randomly selecting 1 million high-quality reads, each carrying a distinct molecular identifier. Reads with shared molecular identifiers were discarded instead of being binned into consensus sequences. MiTCR, set to a Q25 quality threshold and the strictest error-elimination algorithm, was used for CDR3 identification, clonotype clustering and error correction. Lower-bound total TCR beta diversity was estimated with a nonparametric unseen species model using Euler transformation. TCRdb's own reprocessing of the public reads used fastp at Q25 and MiXCR and kept productive beta chains. Rows merge per CDR3 protein into single entries with the most common DNA and genes. These V and J calls rely on TCRdb rather than the paper's analysis. The sample table shows 2 million or so distinct CDR3 sequences, and around half are seen once. Approximately 2.1% of the sample belongs to the ten largest clones.

The source material was blood. This TCR was sampled from a woman aged 40 to 50 in good health. The chain is made from TRBV28 and TRBJ2-5, with the D call tentatively TRBD1 or TRBD2, each fitting 5 bases. CDR3 sequence: CASTRSEGEQTQYF. In nucleotides, the sequence is TGTGCCAGCACCCGGAGTGAAGGGGAGCAGACCCAGTACTTC.